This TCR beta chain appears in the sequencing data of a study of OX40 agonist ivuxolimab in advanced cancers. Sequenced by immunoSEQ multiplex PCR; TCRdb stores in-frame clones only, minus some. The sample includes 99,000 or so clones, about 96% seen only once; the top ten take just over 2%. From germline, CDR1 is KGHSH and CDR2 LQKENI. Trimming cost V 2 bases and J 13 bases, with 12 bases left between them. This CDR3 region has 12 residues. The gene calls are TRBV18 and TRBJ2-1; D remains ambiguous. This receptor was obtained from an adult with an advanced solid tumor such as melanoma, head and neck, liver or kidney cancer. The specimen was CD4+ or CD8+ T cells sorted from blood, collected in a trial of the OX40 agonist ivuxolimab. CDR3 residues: CASSPRSETQFF. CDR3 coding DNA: TGTGCCAGCTCACCAAGGAGCGAGACTCAGTTCTTC.